Listed below are T cell receptor beta chains from one sample, sequenced in a study of cytomegalovirus exposure and HLA in healthy donors. Data came from immunoSEQ multiplex PCR; TCRdb stores just in-frame clones and leaves some out. The sample includes 100,000 to 150,000 clones, around four fifths of them seen just once. The specimen sequenced was PBMCs. Source of these receptors: a boy aged 5-17 years in good health and CMV-seronegative. The CDR3 runs from the conserved cysteine through the conserved F or W. A D gene is named only where the DNA matches it firmly. The size of a clone is reported for some rows only, either as once, few or many, or as a class for expanded clones.

j_gene: TRBJ2-7
v_gene: TRBV7-2
d_gene: NA
abundance: NA
CDR3aa: CASSLDAGPYEQYF
CDR3nt: TGTGCCAGCAGCCTAGACGCAGGGCCCTACGAGCAGTACTTC

j_gene: TRBJ1-1
v_gene: TRBV15
d_gene: NA
abundance: NA
CDR3aa: CATSRDSGNTEAFF
CDR3nt: TGTGCCACCAGCAGAGATAGCGGAAACACTGAAGCTTTCTTT

j_gene: TRBJ1-2
v_gene: TRBV14
d_gene: NA
abundance: NA
CDR3aa: CASSQGGGGYTF
CDR3nt: TGTGCCAGCAGCCAAGGGGGGGGTGGCTACACCTTC

j_gene: TRBJ1-1
v_gene: TRBV6-1
d_gene: NA
abundance: few
CDR3aa: CASSEVANTEAFF
CDR3nt: TGTGCCAGCAGTGAAGTAGCGAACACTGAAGCTTTCTTT

j_gene: TRBJ2-5
v_gene: TRBV5-1
d_gene: NA
abundance: NA
CDR3aa: CASSPGAPQTQYF
CDR3nt: TGCGCCAGCAGCCCTGGGGCCCCCCAAACCCAGTACTTC

j_gene: TRBJ2-7
v_gene: TRBV2
d_gene: TRBD1
abundance: NA
CDR3aa: CASSDFTGGRQYF
CDR3nt: TGTGCCAGCAGTGATTTCACAGGGGGAAGGCAGTACTTC

j_gene: TRBJ2-7
v_gene: TRBV6-1
d_gene: TRBD1
abundance: NA
CDR3aa: CASRGMETGAYEQYF
CDR3nt: TGTGCCAGCAGGGGGATGGAGACAGGGGCCTACGAGCAGTACTTC

j_gene: TRBJ2-2
v_gene: TRBV4-2
d_gene: TRBD2
abundance: NA
CDR3aa: CASSPGLAGERTGELFF
CDR3nt: TGTGCCAGCAGCCCGGGACTAGCGGGGGAAAGAACCGGGGAGCTGTTTTTT

j_gene: TRBJ2-7
v_gene: TRBV19
d_gene: TRBD2
abundance: NA
CDR3aa: CATQGLAGGPGGEQYF
CDR3nt: TGTGCCACCCAGGGGTTAGCGGGAGGGCCGGGCGGCGAGCAGTACTTC

j_gene: TRBJ2-7
v_gene: TRBV19
d_gene: TRBD1
abundance: once
CDR3aa: CASKGTGTYEQYF
CDR3nt: TGTGCCAGTAAAGGGACAGGGACCTACGAGCAGTACTTC

j_gene: TRBJ1-4
v_gene: TRBV7-3
d_gene: NA
abundance: NA
CDR3aa: CASSLTSGEKLFF
CDR3nt: TGTGCCAGCAGCTTAACGTCCGGTGAAAAACTGTTTTTT

j_gene: TRBJ2-7
v_gene: TRBV6-5
d_gene: NA
abundance: NA
CDR3aa: CASREQYAYEQYF
CDR3nt: TGTGCCAGCAGGGAACAGTACGCCTACGAGCAGTACTTC

j_gene: TRBJ2-1
v_gene: TRBV19
d_gene: TRBD2
abundance: NA
CDR3aa: CASSTGLARNLNNEQFF
CDR3nt: TGTGCCAGTAGTACTGGACTAGCGCGAAACCTAAACAATGAGCAGTTCTTC

j_gene: TRBJ2-6
v_gene: TRBV7-2
d_gene: NA
abundance: NA
CDR3aa: CASSPFGANVLTF
CDR3nt: TGTGCCAGCAGCCCTTTTGGGGCCAACGTCCTGACTTTC

j_gene: TRBJ2-5
v_gene: TRBV11-2
d_gene: NA
abundance: NA
CDR3aa: CASSSTVETQYF
CDR3nt: TGTGCCAGCAGTTCTACCGTGGAGACCCAGTACTTC

j_gene: TRBJ2-2
v_gene: TRBV9
d_gene: TRBD2
abundance: NA
CDR3aa: CASSRTSQNTGELFF
CDR3nt: TGTGCCAGCAGCAGGACTAGCCAAAACACCGGGGAGCTGTTTTTT

j_gene: TRBJ1-2
v_gene: TRBV19
d_gene: NA
abundance: NA
CDR3aa: CASSPRGGRYGYTF
CDR3nt: TGTGCCAGTAGTCCCCGGGGGGGACGCTATGGCTACACCTTC

j_gene: TRBJ1-1
v_gene: TRBV28
d_gene: NA
abundance: NA
CDR3aa: CASSRGITEAFF
CDR3nt: TGTGCCAGCAGTAGGGGCATCACTGAAGCTTTCTTT

j_gene: TRBJ2-1
v_gene: TRBV7-6
d_gene: NA
abundance: NA
CDR3aa: CASSFNSYNEQFF
CDR3nt: TGTGCCAGCAGCTTTAATTCCTACAATGAGCAGTTCTTC

j_gene: TRBJ1-2
v_gene: TRBV9
d_gene: NA
abundance: NA
CDR3aa: CASSEDTLPLYGYTF
CDR3nt: TGTGCCAGCAGTGAAGACACTCTGCCTCTCTATGGCTACACCTTC

j_gene: TRBJ2-7
v_gene: TRBV7-2
d_gene: TRBD1
abundance: NA
CDR3aa: CASSLATGAPSYEQYF
CDR3nt: TGTGCCAGCAGCTTAGCAACAGGGGCCCCTTCCTACGAGCAGTACTTC

j_gene: TRBJ2-1
v_gene: TRBV25-1
d_gene: TRBD1
abundance: NA
CDR3aa: CASSEETGGNEQFF
CDR3nt: TGTGCCAGCAGTGAGGAGACAGGGGGAAATGAGCAGTTCTTC

j_gene: TRBJ2-7
v_gene: TRBV27
d_gene: TRBD1
abundance: NA
CDR3aa: CASSFGQGFGEQYF
CDR3nt: TGTGCCAGCAGTTTTGGACAGGGATTTGGCGAGCAGTACTTC

j_gene: TRBJ2-7
v_gene: TRBV2
d_gene: NA
abundance: once
CDR3aa: CASSNTGSYEQYF
CDR3nt: TGTGCCAGCAGTAATACAGGGTCCTACGAGCAGTACTTC

j_gene: TRBJ1-3
v_gene: TRBV19
d_gene: NA
abundance: NA
CDR3aa: CASSITGQRRSGNTIYF
CDR3nt: TGTGCCAGTAGTATAACTGGACAGAGAAGATCTGGAAACACCATATATTTT

j_gene: TRBJ2-7
v_gene: TRBV19
d_gene: TRBD1
abundance: NA
CDR3aa: CASSRGQGGSYEQYF
CDR3nt: TGTGCCAGTAGTAGAGGACAGGGAGGCTCCTACGAGCAGTACTTC

j_gene: TRBJ2-7
v_gene: TRBV2
d_gene: TRBD1
abundance: NA
CDR3aa: CASSWTGAYEQYF
CDR3nt: TGTGCCAGCAGTTGGACAGGAGCCTACGAGCAGTACTTC

j_gene: TRBJ2-5
v_gene: TRBV19
d_gene: NA
abundance: NA
CDR3aa: CASSIDRSQETQYF
CDR3nt: TGTGCCAGTAGTATAGACCGGTCACAAGAGACCCAGTACTTC

j_gene: TRBJ2-1
v_gene: TRBV5-1
d_gene: TRBD2
abundance: NA
CDR3aa: CASSLMGGRVDNEQFF
CDR3nt: TGCGCCAGCAGCTTGATGGGCGGGAGGGTGGATAATGAGCAGTTCTTC

j_gene: TRBJ1-4
v_gene: TRBV7-2
d_gene: NA
abundance: NA
CDR3aa: CASSLGRGNEKLFF
CDR3nt: TGTGCCAGCAGCTTAGGCAGGGGTAATGAAAAACTGTTTTTT